This T cell receptor (beta chain) was obtained from a study of cytomegalovirus exposure and HLA in healthy donors. The CDR3 covers 14 residues. V lost 2 bases and J lost 11; bases outside the gene matches: 10. The germline V gene has CDR1 SGDLS and CDR2 YYNGEE. General study results and limits: Earlier findings revealed that most TCR beta V segments proved productive either about 87% or about 30% of the time. Later work found that TCR association rates differed between HLA loci; DRB1 had the most and HLA-C the fewest. Follow-up analysis later connected one missense variant in DCLRE1C with trimming of TCR beta V- and J-genes.

PCR employed 60 Vbeta and 13 Jbeta primers. Sequencing was performed with immunoSEQ multiplex PCR; in TCRdb, only in-frame clones are kept and a portion is missing. Among about 55,000 clones, 82% were seen once, and the ten largest hold 1.6%. The count of this clone is one. No antigen is known for it. The clonotype originates from a young man in good health and CMV-seronegative. This chain links TRBV9 with TRBJ2-1; TRBD2 matches 7 bases. Specimen: PBMCs. The DNA of the CDR3 is TGTGCCAGCAGCGTTAGCGGGTCCTTAGACCAGCAGTTCTTC. It is translated as CASSVSGSLDQQFF.